The 24 T cell receptor beta chains listed next were all sequenced from one sample in a study of T cells in Graves' hyperthyroidism and ophthalmopathy. Researchers took RNA transcripts and amplified the TCR beta CDR3 regions from them. First-round RT-PCR with HTBI primers amplified the TCR CDR3 region. MiXCR, applied by TCRdb to the multiplex PCR reads, yields one record per CDR3 protein. The sample holds 530,000 or so distinct CDR3 sequences; approximately 24% are singletons and the top ten take over 9%. The specimen sequenced was blood. These receptors came from a woman under 40 with Graves' ophthalmopathy.

This clonotype was detected ten times or more. The chain recombines TRBV4-3 with TRBJ2-7; 11 bases fit TRBD1. This CDR3 contains 15 residues. Germline values: CDR1 LGHNA, CDR2 YSLEER. J gave up 2 bases and V 3 bases, and 3 bases lay outside the gene matches. The CDR3 here is CASSQGTGGPYEQYF. CDR3 DNA sequence: TGCGCCAGCAGCCAGGGGACAGGGGGGCCCTACGAGCAGTACTTC.

This clonotype has at least ten counts. The chain joins TRBV15 to TRBJ1-6; unclear D gene. Germline lookup yields CDR1 LNHNV and CDR2 YYDKDF (reference sequence). Trimming took 5 bases from V and 4 from J, leaving 15 bases between them. There are 16 residues in the CDR3. This chain's CDR3 is CATSGLGGLYNSPLHF. The CDR3 DNA sequence: TGTGCCACCAGCGGGCTGGGCGGCCTGTATAATTCACCCCTCCACTTT.

This clonotype was observed many times. The J gene is TRBJ2-2, the V gene TRBV29-1, with TRBD1 matching 8 bases. V dropped 1 base and J dropped 5; count of bases not matched to a gene: 12. CDR1 is SQVTM and CDR2 is ANQGSEA in the germline V gene. CDR3 length: 17 residues. CDR3 sequence (DNA): TGCAGCGTTGAAGCTTCAAATGCAGGGGGCGGAACCGGGGAGCTGTTTTTT. The encoded protein is CSVEASNAGGGTGELFF.

The chain uses TRBV6-5 and TRBJ1-2, with no clear D. The CDR3 runs to 16 residues. Trimming removed 2 bases at V and 5 bases at J, with 18 bases between. Germline V gene lookup returns CDR1 MNHEY and CDR2 SVGAGI. Here the CDR3 DNA reads TGTGCCAGCAGTTACCGCGGCAGCAGCGACCTTTATGGCTACACCTTC. Translating it yields CASSYRGSSDLYGYTF.

This clonotype was seen at least ten times. The chain links TRBV6-5 to TRBJ2-5, with a weak D call TRBD1 (7 bases). V was trimmed by 5 bases and J by 4 bases, leaving 14 bases between them. The CDR3 is 14 amino acids. Germline V gene data show CDR1 as MNHEY and CDR2 as SVGAGI. CDR3 loop: CASSLTGRGETQYF. The CDR3 bases are TGTGCCAGCAGTCTGACAGGGCGGGGAGAGACCCAGTACTTC.

This clonotype was found many times. The rearrangement joins TRBV7-2 to TRBJ2-7; no clear D. The CDR3 contains 14 residues. Germline V gene sequence: CDR1 SGHTA, CDR2 FQGNSA. Deletions cut 1 base from V and 1 base from J, with 8 bases between. The CDR3 DNA reads as TGTGCCAGCAGCTTAGGTGGGAAATCCTACGAGCAGTACTTC. Translated, it gives CASSLGGKSYEQYF.

This clonotype was picked up many times. This sequence joins TRBV7-9 and TRBJ2-7; possibly TRBD1 for D (5 bases). This CDR3 has 15 residues. Trimming stripped 1 base from V and 5 bases from J, with 15 bases between. Per germline, CDR1 SEHNR and CDR2 FQNEAQ (reference sequence). CDR3 amino acids: CASSLVGAGHHEQYF. The CDR3 DNA reads TGTGCCAGCAGCTTAGTAGGTGCAGGGCACCACGAGCAGTACTTC.

This clonotype was counted between two and nine times. The chain carries TRBV6-4 and TRBJ2-5, with 7 bases lining up with TRBD1. Germline V gene lookup returns CDR1 MRHNA and CDR2 SNTAGT. V gave up 6 bases and J gave up 2 bases; unmatched junction bases: 12. CDR3 size: 16 residues. CDR3 DNA sequence: TGTGCCAGCAGCCTCGGACAGGTCCTGGGTCAAGAGACCCAGTACTTC. It codes for CASSLGQVLGQETQYF.

This clonotype was observed many times. The chain carries TRBV14 and TRBJ1-5; D is perhaps TRBD1 (5 bases). The V end lost 3 bases, the J end lost 7 bases, and 7 bases lay between the germline ends. The CDR3 sequence is 12 residues long. The germline gives CDR1 SGHDN, CDR2 FVKESK. CDR3 sequence (DNA): TGTGCCAGCAGCCAGTGGGGCCAGCCCCAGCATTTT. Protein sequence: CASSQWGQPQHF. The whole variable domain, remainder taken from reference TRBV14 and TRBJ1-5, is EAGVTQFPSHSVIEKGQTVTLRCDPISGHDNLYWYRRVMGKEIKFLLHFVKESKQDESGMPNNRFLAERTGGTYSTLKVQPAELEDSGVYFCASSQWGQPQHFGDGTRLSIL.

This clonotype appeared many times. This sequence joins TRBV7-9 and TRBJ1-2; D is uncertain. Germline V gene lookup returns CDR1 SEHNR and CDR2 FQNEAQ (reference sequence). This CDR3 is 14 amino acids long. With 5 bases removed from V and 6 bases from J, the gap between germline ends came to 16 bases. CDR3 sequence (DNA): TGTGCCAGCAGCCCAGTCGGGAGCGTCAATGGCTACACCTTC. Translation: CASSPVGSVNGYTF.

CDR3 nucleotides: TGTGCCAGCAGTGTCGTAGAATCGAACACTGAAGCTTTCTTT. Amino acids: CASSVVESNTEAFF. The gene calls are TRBV2 and TRBJ1-1; D is uncertain. The CDR3 runs 14 residues. The V gene's germline CDR1 is SNHLY and CDR2 FYNNEI. V gave up 4 bases and J gave up 1 base, with 10 bases separating them.

This clonotype was seen repeatedly, ten times or more. V usage is TRBV28 and J usage is TRBJ2-7; the match to TRBD1 covers 8 bases. The CDR3 loop spans 15 amino acids. From germline, CDR1 is MDHEN and CDR2 SYDVKM. V was pared by 6 bases and J by 5 bases, with 12 bases of the junction left unmatched. The CDR3 region is CASSIPRTGLDEQYF. The CDR3 DNA reads TGTGCCAGCAGCATTCCTCGGACAGGGCTCGACGAGCAGTACTTC.

In its sample, this clonotype was seen many times. This chain links TRBV30 with TRBJ2-7; D is possibly TRBD2 (6 bases). V lost 2 bases to trimming and J lost 2 bases, with 13 bases between them. The germline gives CDR1 GTSNPN, CDR2 SVGIG (reference sequence). The CDR3 spans 14 residues. In nucleotides, the CDR3 is TGTGCCTGGAGTAGAGGGACTGTCACCTACGAGCAGTACTTC. Amino acid sequence: CAWSRGTVTYEQYF. The whole variable domain, filled in from reference TRBV30 and TRBJ2-7, reads SQTIHQWPATLVQPVGSPLSLECTVEGTSNPNLYWYRQAAGRGLQLLFYSVGIGQISSEVPQNLSASRPQDRQFILSSKKLLLSDSGFYLCAWSRGTVTYEQYFGPGTRLTVT.

This clonotype was observed many times. The chain uses TRBV7-2 and TRBJ2-7; possibly TRBD1 or TRBD2 for D (5 bases each). Germline loops: CDR1 SGHTA, CDR2 FQGNSA. The CDR3 length is 15 residues. V gave up 1 base and J gave up 5 bases, with 15 bases separating them. CDR3: CASSLVRAGWDEQYF. The CDR3, as DNA: TGTGCCAGCAGCTTAGTCAGGGCGGGTTGGGACGAGCAGTACTTC.

This clonotype was seen repeatedly, ten times or more. The chain combines TRBV20-1 with TRBJ1-5; D remains ambiguous. CDR3 length: 13 residues. From germline, CDR1 is DFQATT and CDR2 SNEGSKA (reference sequence). The DNA for the CDR3 is TGCAGCGTCCCAGGACGGAGCAATCAGCCCCAGCATTTT. Protein product: CSVPGRSNQPQHF.

This clonotype was counted many times. Here the CDR3 reads CSVWTSYNYGYTF. The CDR3 bases are TGCAGCGTTTGGACATCTTATAACTATGGCTACACCTTC. This chain joins TRBV29-1 and TRBJ1-2; maybe TRBD1 (5 bases). Germline CDR1 and CDR2: SQVTM and ANQGSEA. The CDR3 consists of 13 residues. Trimming removed 5 bases from V and 1 base from J, with 11 bases in between.

This clonotype was picked up many times. The rearrangement links TRBV27 to TRBJ1-1; D remains unclear. Trimming removed 5 bases from V and 12 bases from J, with 13 bases in between. CDR3 size: 11 residues. Germline CDR1 MNHEY, CDR2 SMNVEV (reference sequence). CDR3 residues: CASSVGMSTFF. CDR3 coding DNA: TGTGCCAGCAGTGTAGGTATGTCGACTTTCTTT.

This clonotype was counted at least ten times. V gene TRBV4-3 combines with J gene TRBJ2-7; possible D gene TRBD1, 5 bases. The germline CDR1 and CDR2 sequences are LGHNA and YSLEER. The ends were cut back, 4 bases at V and 3 bases at J, with 13 bases in the middle. The CDR3 length is 14 residues. CDR3 in amino acids: CASSLRVGDYEQYF. In DNA form, the CDR3 reads TGCGCCAGCAGCCTGAGAGTAGGGGACTACGAGCAGTACTTC.

This clonotype came up many times. This chain connects TRBV4-1 to TRBJ2-5; 9 nucleotides match TRBD1. V was pared by 1 base and J by 4 bases, with 10 bases of the junction left unmatched. Germline V gene data show CDR1 as MGHRA and CDR2 as YSYEKL. CDR3 length: 17 amino acids. CDR3 loop: CASSQGDGTGRLETQYF. CDR3 nucleotides: TGCGCCAGCAGCCAAGGGGACGGGACAGGGCGCCTAGAGACCCAGTACTTC.

Points on this clonotype: A junction boundary mismatches the germline segment, possibly from a read error. The chain employs TRBV28 and TRBJ2-5; D remains ambiguous. The CDR3 spans 14 residues. Germline CDR1 and CDR2: MDHEN and SYDVKM. CDR3 sequence (DNA): TGTGCCATCAGTTCGAGATTGTACGTCGAGACCCTGTACTTC. This encodes CAISSRLYVETLYF.

This chain connects TRBV6-2 or TRBV6-3 to TRBJ2-7; D ambiguous. CDR1 and CDR2 from the germline V gene are MNHEY and SVGEGT. This CDR3 is built from 13 residues. The V gene lost 6 bases and the J gene lost 5 bases, with 14 bases spanning the gap. The DNA for the CDR3 is TGTGCCAGCAGCAGAGAACCGGCCCACGAGCAGTACTTC. Its translation is CASSREPAHEQYF.

This clonotype has a count of ten or more. The chain links TRBV10-3 to TRBJ2-5, with unresolved D. The CDR3 contains 14 residues. The germline gives CDR1 ENHRY, CDR2 SYGVKD. V was pared by 3 bases and J by 5 bases, with 13 bases between. This CDR3 reads CAISDSLAKETQYF. The CDR3 DNA is TGTGCCATCAGTGATAGTCTGGCCAAGGAGACCCAGTACTTC.

This clonotype was recorded only once. This CDR3 reads CASTGGGPQHF. The CDR3 DNA reads TGTGCCAGTACCGGGGGGGGACCCCAGCATTTT. V and J are TRBV19 and TRBJ1-5; possible D gene TRBD1, 5 bases. The CDR3 contains 11 residues. The ends were cut back, 7 bases at V and 10 bases at J, with 11 bases in the middle. Germline CDR1 reads LNHDA; CDR2 reads SQIVND (reference sequence). The variable domain in full, with the rest retrieved from reference TRBV19 and TRBJ1-5, is DGGITQSPKYLFRKEGQNVTLSCEQNLNHDAMYWYRQDPGQGLRLIYYSQIVNDFQKGDIAEGYSVSREKKESFPLTVTSAQKNPTAFYLCASTGGGPQHFGDGTRLSIL.

The rearrangement links TRBV20-1 to TRBJ1-2; the D gene is possibly TRBD1 (6 bases). Germline-derived CDR1 and CDR2 are DFQATT and SNEGSKA (reference sequence). This CDR3 has 13 amino acids. Trimming stripped 0 bases from V and 7 bases from J, with 12 bases between. The DNA for the CDR3 is TGCAGTGCTAGAGATTCAGGGGCAGGTGGCTACACCTTC. It yields the protein CSARDSGAGGYTF.